The TCR beta chain under discussion was sequenced for a study of glioma-infiltrating T cells (dated by TCRdb to 2016 to 2017). Regarding the research as a whole: Sequencing of TCR alpha- and beta-chain repertoires was performed on glioma tissue, on non-neoplastic brain tissue, and on matched peripheral blood mononuclear cells. To gauge divergence between tissue and blood T-cell populations, every tissue-infiltrating repertoire was compared against the peripheral blood repertoire from the same patient. Three low-grade glioma patients, under ten primary glioblastoma patients and three non-glioma patients contributing non-neoplastic brain tissue were included in the paired cohort.

General findings and caveats noted by the study authors: In non-neoplastic patients, VJ-independent divergence between tissue and blood fell below expectation, whereas in all gliomas, and especially in low-grade gliomas, the divergence rose above expectation. Very few CDR3 sequences were found to be shared between tissue and blood, and this scarcity was attributed to high CDR3 diversity and limited sampling. Small numbers underpinned the group comparisons: about 8 glioblastoma patients, three low-grade glioma patients and three non-neoplastic patients.

At least ten counts were recorded for this clonotype. This clone's antigen is unknown. No much larger clone is present one base from it, and per-base qualities are unavailable. V drops 8 bases and J drops 2 bases, leaving 26 bases in between. For CDR1 and CDR2, the germline V gene (reference sequence) lists LGHDT and YNNKEL. From the cysteine up to the phenylalanine, the CDR3 has a length of 18 residues. Only the CDR3 part of the read is kept: 54 bases, read in frame from the first base. The iRepertoire nested amplicon-rescue multiplex PCR (arm-PCR) platform was used to amplify TCR alpha and beta CDR3 regions from RNA. One-step reverse transcription and amplification used about 95-450 ng of tissue mRNA or PBMC total RNA as input. After bead purification, a secondary multiplex PCR added Illumina adapters, and libraries were gel-purified between 200 and 400 bp. Libraries carried internal 6-nucleotide barcodes used for demultiplexing. Sequencing of libraries was performed on an Illumina MiSeq with 2x220 or 2x250 nucleotide paired-end reads. The original pipeline was this. Paired reads were merged using FLASH 1.2.11 and aligned with BWA-MEM to the GRCh37 human genome, and TRA and TRB reads were then extracted. For V and J assignment, an IMGT-derived reference of cassette sequences and CDR3 motifs that included pseudogenes was used. Three-frame translation of reads was performed, and productive CDR3s were defined as those with a C...FGXG motif and no stop codons. A clonotype was defined as a unique combination of a V-J cassette pair and a CDR3 amino acid sequence. Reads were filtered by Hamming distance, with the threshold set by the sequence error rate of each sample in mapped regions. TCRdb reran the public reads through fastp at Q25 and MiXCR, keeping productive beta chains. Entries that share a CDR3 protein sequence are merged under the most common genes and DNA. TCRdb's processing, not the authors', yielded these V and J calls. The sample data list around 100,000 distinct CDR3 sequences, and 29% of these were observed just once. The ten largest clonotypes hold approximately 43% of the sample.

Sequencing used glioma tissue, nonneoplastic brain tissue, or PBMCs (not recorded which). The TCR was taken from a human donor with low-grade glioma or glioblastoma, undergoing nonglioma brain surgery, or in good health (not recorded which). This chain is built from TRBV3-1 and TRBJ2-3; confidence is insufficient to name the D gene. The CDR3 reads as follows: CASSRSDWASSHTDTQYF. The DNA reads as follows: TGTGCCAGCTCACGTTCCGATTGGGCCTCTTCACACACAGATACGCAGTATTTT.